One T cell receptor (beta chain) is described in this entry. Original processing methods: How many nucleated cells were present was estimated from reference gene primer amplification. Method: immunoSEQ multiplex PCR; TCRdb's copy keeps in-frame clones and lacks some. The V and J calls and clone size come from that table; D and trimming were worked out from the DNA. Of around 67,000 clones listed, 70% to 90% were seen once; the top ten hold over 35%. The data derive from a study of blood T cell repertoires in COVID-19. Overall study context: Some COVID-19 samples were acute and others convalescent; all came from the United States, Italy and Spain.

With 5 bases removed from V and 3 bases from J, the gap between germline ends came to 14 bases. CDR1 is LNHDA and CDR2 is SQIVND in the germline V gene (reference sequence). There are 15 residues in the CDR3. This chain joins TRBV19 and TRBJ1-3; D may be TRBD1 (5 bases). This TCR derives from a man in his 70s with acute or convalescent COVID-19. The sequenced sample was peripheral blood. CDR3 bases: TGTGCCAGTAGTTTAACCAGGGCCTTTGGAAACACCATATATTTT. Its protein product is CASSLTRAFGNTIYF.